A selection of T cell receptor beta chains follows, all from one sample in a study of blood T cell repertoires in COVID-19. TCRdb keeps only in-frame clones here, not all; method: immunoSEQ multiplex PCR. The data hold approximately 200,000 clones, with about 87% observed a single time. The source material was peripheral blood. These receptor sequences come from a man aged 65 to 85 with acute or convalescent COVID-19. CDR3s include the opening cysteine and the closing phenylalanine or tryptophan. The D gene is left open where the match is weak. Size tells how often a clone was seen (once, few, many) or the class of an expanded clone, and some rows leave it out.

once,TRBJ1-2,.,TRBV21-1,CASSKGGREVNYGYTF,TGTGCCAGCAGCAAAGGGGGTCGGGAAGTCAACTATGGCTACACCTTC
.,TRBJ2-2,TRBD2,TRBV30,CAWSVLVAGTGELFF,TGTGCCTGGAGTGTACTGGTAGCGGGCACCGGGGAGCTGTTTTTT
.,TRBJ2-3,.,TRBV9,CASSLSGSTDTQYF,TGTGCCAGCAGCCTCAGCGGGAGCACAGATACGCAGTATTTT
.,TRBJ2-2,.,TRBV4-3,CASSQSGLSTGELFF,TGCGCCAGCAGCCAATCGGGACTTTCCACCGGGGAGCTGTTTTTT
.,TRBJ2-1,TRBD2,TRBV7-9,CASSLTGLADNNEQFF,TGTGCCAGCAGCTTAACGGGACTAGCGGATAACAATGAGCAGTTCTTC
.,TRBJ2-2,.,TRBV14,CASRQGITGELFF,TGTGCCAGCAGACAGGGTATCACCGGGGAGCTGTTTTTT
.,TRBJ2-2,.,TRBV3-1/TRBV3-2,CASSQSHRAGTGELFF,TGTGCCAGCAGCCAATCTCACAGGGCTGGCACCGGGGAGCTGTTTTTT
.,TRBJ2-7,TRBD2,TRBV7-2,CASSPGLAGEQYF,TGTGCCAGCAGCCCCGGACTAGCGGGGGAGCAGTACTTC
.,TRBJ2-7,TRBD1,TRBV24-1,CATSDLGTGGSYEQYF,TGTGCCACCAGTGATTTAGGGACAGGGGGCTCCTACGAGCAGTACTTC
.,TRBJ1-1,TRBD1,TRBV27,CASSPDRGIFAEAFF,TGTGCCAGCAGTCCCGACAGGGGGATCTTTGCCGAAGCTTTCTTT
.,TRBJ2-7,.,TRBV9,CASSVTGQSYEQYF,TGTGCCAGCAGCGTAACGGGACAATCCTACGAGCAGTACTTC
.,TRBJ1-4,.,TRBV27,CASSFRGEKLFF,TGTGCCAGCAGTTTCCGGGGTGAAAAACTGTTTTTT
.,TRBJ2-7,.,TRBV5-3,CARSLDAGPGSYEQYF,TGTGCCAGAAGCTTGGATGCGGGCCCAGGCTCCTACGAGCAGTACTTC
.,TRBJ2-2,.,TRBV4-2,CASSQETGSGELFF,TGTGCCAGCAGCCAAGAAACAGGGTCCGGGGAGCTGTTTTTT
.,TRBJ2-7,.,TRBV11-2,CASSIGASVYYEQYF,TGTGCCAGCAGCATAGGGGCTAGCGTGTACTACGAGCAGTACTTC
.,TRBJ2-1,TRBD2,TRBV24-1,CATTSTSGSSYNEQFF,TGTGCCACCACCTCGACTAGCGGGAGCTCCTACAATGAGCAGTTCTTC
.,TRBJ1-6,TRBD1,TRBV27,CASSHRGTWGTLHF,TGTGCCAGCAGCCACAGGGGGACTTGGGGTACCCTCCACTTT
.,TRBJ1-2,TRBD1,TRBV18,CASSPPQGAAATF,TGTGCCAGCTCACCACCCCAGGGGGCCGCCGCCACCTTC
.,TRBJ2-2,.,TRBV5-1,CASRLPGLNTGELFF,TGCGCCAGCAGGTTGCCGGGTCTCAACACCGGGGAGCTGTTTTTT
.,TRBJ1-2,.,TRBV10-3,CAISGESGGYGYTF,TGTGCCATCAGTGGCGAGTCTGGGGGGTACGGCTACACCTTC